This T cell receptor beta chain was documented in a study of T cells in Graves' hyperthyroidism and ophthalmopathy. From RNA transcripts, TCR beta CDR3 regions were amplified. TCR CDR3 regions were first amplified by RT-PCR with HTBI primers. A single record per CDR3 protein comes from TCRdb applying MiXCR to the multiplex PCR reads. In the table there are about 590,000 distinct CDR3 sequences, 11% to 15% of which are singletons. A Clinical Activity Score of at least 3, a NOSPECS grade of at least 4 and a duration under 3 months were recorded in the ophthalmopathy patients. Orbital computed tomography, thyroid ultrasound, serum thyroxine and TRAb, and clinical symptoms together informed the diagnoses. V dropped 5 bases and J dropped 1 base, with 17 bases sitting between them. This CDR3 has 17 residues. Germline V gene sequence: CDR1 KGHSH, CDR2 LQKENI.

This TCR came from a young woman with Graves' ophthalmopathy. What was sequenced was blood. This rearrangement joins TRBV18 to TRBJ2-2; D might be TRBD1 (6 bases). The CDR3 region is CASSRRGGPLNTGELFF. Written as DNA, the CDR3 is TGTGCCAGCTCAAGACGAGGGGGACCCCTGAACACCGGGGAGCTGTTTTTT.